The source of this TCR beta chain is a study of identical twins. Turning to this clonotype: The antigen remains unidentified.

General study findings and limits: Researchers caution that invariant MAIT and iNKT cells could partly confound zero-insertion analyses. The models gave estimates that fell short of the out-of-frame TCR alpha sharing seen in monozygotic twins.

The germline gives CDR1 SGHRS, CDR2 YFSETQ. This CDR3 comprises 19 residues. Trimming cost V 0 bases and J 0 bases, with 16 bases left between them. Each cDNA held unique molecular identifiers, and template switching gave it a universal primer site. One entry per CDR3 protein, called by TCRdb with MiXCR from the 5' RACE reads. The table includes 410,000 or so distinct CDR3 sequences, approximately 17% detected once. This chain links TRBV5-1 with TRBJ2-6, with D perhaps being TRBD1 or TRBD2 (5 bases each). This TCR was recovered from a man between 45 and 60 years old in good health. Sequences were obtained from naive T cells sorted from blood. CDR3: CASSLASRRGSSGANVLTF. The CDR3 nucleotides read TGCGCCAGCAGCTTGGCTAGCCGAAGGGGAAGCTCTGGGGCCAACGTCCTGACTTTC.